A selection of T cell receptor beta chains follows, all from one sample in a study of T-cell memory formation after mild COVID-19. A single record per CDR3 protein comes from TCRdb applying MiXCR to the 5' RACE reads. The profile shows around 320,000 distinct CDR3 sequences, roughly a fifth of them singletons. Sequenced material: PBMCs or a T cell subset sorted from them (not recorded which). Receptors originate from a man aged 18 to 29 who had mild COVID-19 (a few samples of this study predate the infection). Cell type and time point are not known. Each CDR3 is given with its conserved first and last residue. D genes are given only for firm matches. Clone size is shown for a subset of rows, as once, few, many or a class of expanded clone.

abundance	j_gene	v_gene	d_gene	CDR3aa	CDR3nt
few	TRBJ2-4	TRBV7-8	TRBD2	CASSSLGLAGKYF	TGTGCCAGCAGCTCCCTGGGACTAGCGGGGAAGTACTTC
NA	TRBJ1-6	TRBV6-5	NA	CASSPGRHSPLHF	TGTGCCAGCAGCCCGGGGAGGCATTCACCCCTCCACTTT
NA	TRBJ1-2	TRBV3-1	NA	CASRPGRQTNYGYTF	TGTGCCAGCAGACCGGGACGTCAGACTAACTATGGCTACACCTTC
NA	TRBJ1-5	TRBV10-2	NA	CASSESTGVNQPQHF	TGCGCCAGCAGTGAGTCAACGGGGGTCAATCAGCCCCAGCATTTT
NA	TRBJ1-3	TRBV15	NA	CATSRVGYRQGSGNTIYF	TGTGCCACCAGCAGAGTCGGGTACCGGCAGGGCTCTGGAAACACCATATATTTT
many	TRBJ2-2	TRBV6-2/TRBV6-3	NA	CASREGREATGELFF	TGTGCCAGCAGAGAGGGTAGGGAGGCCACCGGGGAGCTGTTTTTT
few	TRBJ1-1	TRBV7-2	TRBD1	CASSIGGTGGPAFF	TGTGCCAGCAGCATCGGAGGGACAGGGGGTCCAGCTTTCTTT
few	TRBJ2-3	TRBV7-9	NA	CASSFGWRETDTQYF	TGTGCCAGCAGCTTCGGCTGGAGAGAGACAGATACGCAGTATTTT
few	TRBJ2-7	TRBV29-1	NA	CSVGQAYEQYF	TGCAGCGTTGGACAGGCCTACGAGCAGTACTTC
NA	TRBJ1-2	TRBV6-2/TRBV6-3	NA	CASRTSTGSGYTF	TGTGCCAGCAGAACAAGCACAGGGTCTGGCTACACCTTC
NA	TRBJ1-2	TRBV9	NA	CASSSRGENGYTF	TGTGCCAGCAGCTCCCGAGGGGAGAATGGCTACACCTTC
few	TRBJ2-6	TRBV4-1	NA	CASSLLTTGANVLTF	TGCGCCAGCAGCCTTCTGACCACTGGGGCCAACGTCCTGACTTTC